This entry is about one TCR beta chain. This entry belongs to a study of response to subunit inactivated influenza vaccine. Each CDR3 protein is one row after TCRdb ran MiXCR on the RT-PCR reads. In the table there are about 500,000 distinct CDR3 sequences, about 15% of which are singletons. Deletions cut 0 bases from V and 4 bases from J, with 18 bases between. Germline lookup yields CDR1 SGHVS and CDR2 FNYEAQ. This CDR3 contains 17 residues. The specimen was CD4+ T cells sorted from PBMCs, collected less than 30 months after vaccination. The clonotype comes from a man between 50 and 69 years old who received an inactivated influenza vaccine. The chain combines TRBV7-6 with TRBJ2-5, with D tentatively TRBD2 (5 bases). The CDR3 protein is CASSLARSERGRETQYF. DNA for the CDR3: TGTGCCAGCAGCTTAGCAAGAAGTGAACGGGGTAGAGAGACCCAGTACTTC.